This TCR beta chain was recovered during a study of blood T cell repertoires in COVID-19. About the study: The United States, Italy and Spain were the sources of the acute and convalescent COVID-19 samples. Nucleic acid was either cDNA or gDNA, and it came from T cells, B-cell-depleted T cells, or PBMCs.

Study processing details: From reference gene primer amplification, estimates of nucleated cell counts were derived. This table comes from immunoSEQ multiplex PCR, and its TCRdb copy is limited to in-frame clones, with some not included. V and J calls and clone size are copied from that table; D and trimming were computed from the DNA. The sample records about 94,000 clones, about 86% being singletons. Trimming left V 5 bases short and J 2 bases short, with 9 bases between. CDR3 length: 13 amino acids. The germline V gene has CDR1 MNHEY and CDR2 SVGEGT. The specimen was peripheral blood. The V and J genes are TRBV6-2 or TRBV6-3 and TRBJ1-1; D call uncertain. This receptor was obtained from a man aged 60 to 75 with acute or convalescent COVID-19. CDR3 sequence: CASSLPYNTEAFF. For the CDR3, the DNA is TGTGCCAGCAGTCTTCCTTATAACACTGAAGCTTTCTTT.